This T cell receptor beta chain appears in the sequencing data of a study of cytomegalovirus exposure and HLA in healthy donors. Study as a whole: Roughly 85 million unique TCRs from HLA-typed donors made up an early data release.

In the PCR, 60 Vbeta and 13 Jbeta primers were used. Data came from immunoSEQ multiplex PCR; TCRdb stores just in-frame clones and leaves some out. The top ten hold over 3.5% of the sample, which has 95,000 to 130,000 clones, 70% to 80% seen once. In the case of this clone: Its antigen is undetermined.

Points from the study as a whole: Clonal expansion was found to be greater in HLA-associated TCR beta chains than in equally common others in a later analysis.

Deletions cut 0 bases from V and 5 bases from J, with 10 bases between. The CDR3 spans 14 residues. Germline V gives CDR1 MNHEY, CDR2 SVGAGI. The sample comprised PBMCs. The TCR comes from a man aged 30 to 39 in good health and CMV-seropositive. V and J are TRBV6-5 and TRBJ2-5; possible D gene TRBD1, 5 bases. DNA of the CDR3: TGTGCCAGCAGTTACTCGCAAGGGGTGGAGACCCAGTACTTC. Amino acid sequence: CASSYSQGVETQYF.